Shown below are 15 T cell receptor beta chains from a single sample sequenced in a study of T cells in Graves' hyperthyroidism and ophthalmopathy. The CDR3 regions of TCR beta were amplified from RNA transcripts. When the TCR CDR3 underwent first-round RT-PCR, the HTBI primer set was used. One entry per CDR3 protein, called by TCRdb with MiXCR from the multiplex PCR reads. The sample lists a few hundred thousand distinct CDR3 sequences, 13% to 15% occurring once. Specimen: blood. The receptors originated from a woman in her thirties or forties with Graves' hyperthyroidism.

This clonotype showed up many times. This chain connects TRBV28 to TRBJ2-5, with a possible D match to TRBD1 (6 bases). Trimming removed 7 bases from V and 3 bases from J, with 12 bases in between. CDR1 MDHEN and CDR2 SYDVKM come from the germline V gene. This CDR3 is built from 13 residues. The CDR3 nucleotides are TGTGCCAGCACTCCGTCAGGGGAAGAGACCCAGTACTTC. As protein: CASTPSGEETQYF.

This clonotype was observed a handful of times. The genes are TRBV30 and TRBJ1-4; 9 nucleotides align to TRBD1. V was clipped by 3 bases and J by 7 bases; unmatched bases: 3. The V gene's germline CDR1 is GTSNPN and CDR2 SVGIG (reference sequence). This CDR3 has 13 amino acids. DNA of the CDR3: TGTGCCTGGAGGACAGGGGGAAGTGAAAAACTGTTTTTT. As protein: CAWRTGGSEKLFF. The full variable domain, its missing parts supplied by reference TRBV30 and TRBJ1-4, is SQTIHQWPATLVQPVGSPLSLECTVEGTSNPNLYWYRQAAGRGLQLLFYSVGIGQISSEVPQNLSASRPQDRQFILSSKKLLLSDSGFYLCAWRTGGSEKLFFGSGTQLSVL.

For this clonotype: The junction does not match germline at one end; this may be a read error. The V and J genes are TRBV2 and TRBJ1-5; D might be TRBD1 (6 bases). The CDR3 is 14 residues long. CDR1 and CDR2 (germline): SNHLY, FYNNEI. In DNA form, the CDR3 reads TGTGCCAGCAGTGAATTGTATGGGGGCAGGGAACAGAATTTT. This codes for CASSELYGGREQNF.

This clonotype was observed a handful of times. CDR3 nucleotide sequence: TGTGCCAGCAGCTTCGGGGGCCCAATCTACGAGCAGTACTTC. Translation gives CASSFGGPIYEQYF. The chain recombines TRBV5-8 with TRBJ2-7; D possibly uses TRBD1 or TRBD2 (6 bases each). CDR1 is SGHTS, CDR2 YDEGEE, per germline. The V end was cut by 2 bases, the J end by 3 bases, with 12 bases between. The CDR3 length is 14 residues.

This clonotype was picked up a small number of times. This chain connects TRBV7-9 to TRBJ2-4, with 11 bases matching TRBD1. This CDR3 region has 14 residues. Germline V gives CDR1 SEHNR, CDR2 FQNEAQ (reference sequence). The V gene end was trimmed by 5 bases and the J gene end by 8 bases; junction bases not matched to a gene: 5. Here the CDR3 reads CASSPRDRGDIQYF. In DNA, the CDR3 is TGTGCCAGCAGCCCCCGGGACAGGGGGGACATTCAGTACTTC.

At least ten counts were recorded for this clonotype. The chain recombines TRBV3-1 with TRBJ1-6, with 7 bases fitting TRBD1. The germline CDR1 and CDR2 sequences are LGHDT and YNNKEL (reference sequence). With V trimmed by 1 base and J by 11 bases, 8 bases remained unmatched. There are 15 residues in the CDR3. CDR3 protein: CASSQASGQPPPLHF. The CDR3 DNA reads as TGTGCCAGCAGCCAAGCATCGGGACAGCCACCACCCCTCCACTTT.

This clonotype was seen many times. The chain uses TRBV5-1 and TRBJ2-7; 9 nucleotides line up with TRBD1. CDR1 is SGHRS, CDR2 YFSETQ, per germline. The trim removed 2 bases at V and 4 bases at J, leaving 7 bases unmatched. The CDR3 covers 15 residues. CDR3 in amino acids: CASSFEPTGGYEQYF. The CDR3 coding sequence is TGCGCCAGCAGCTTCGAGCCGACAGGGGGTTACGAGCAGTACTTC. The whole variable domain, filled in from reference TRBV5-1 and TRBJ2-7, reads KAGVTQTPRYLIKTRGQQVTLSCSPISGHRSVSWYQQTPGQGLQFLFEYFSETQRNKGNFPGRFSGRQFSNSRSEMNVSTLELGDSALYLCASSFEPTGGYEQYFGPGTRLTVT.

The chain employs TRBV11-3 and TRBJ2-2, with 11 bases identical to TRBD2. This CDR3 has 16 amino acids. V lost 3 bases, J lost 6 bases, and 6 bases stayed unmatched. CDR1 and CDR2 from the germline V gene are SGHNT and YENEEA. The CDR3 protein is CASSFTSGSKAGELFF. CDR3 bases: TGTGCCAGCAGCTTTACTAGCGGGAGTAAAGCCGGGGAGCTGTTTTTT.

In its sample, this clonotype was seen many times. The chain joins TRBV5-1 to TRBJ2-5; D remains ambiguous. Germline CDR1 reads SGHRS; CDR2 reads YFSETQ. V lost 1 base, J lost 4 bases, and 8 bases lay in between. This CDR3 has 13 residues. This chain's CDR3 is CASSLTLRETQYF. For the CDR3, the DNA is TGCGCCAGCAGCTTGACCCTCCGAGAGACCCAGTACTTC. Based on the CDR3 plus reference TRBV5-1 and TRBJ2-5, the full variable domain is KAGVTQTPRYLIKTRGQQVTLSCSPISGHRSVSWYQQTPGQGLQFLFEYFSETQRNKGNFPGRFSGRQFSNSRSEMNVSTLELGDSALYLCASSLTLRETQYFGPGTRLLVL.

This clonotype has just one count. This chain joins TRBV6-1 and TRBJ1-3; D is possibly TRBD1 (6 bases). V was cut by 9 bases and J by 0 bases, with 24 bases left in between. The germline V gene encodes CDR1 MNHNS and CDR2 SASEGT. The length of the CDR3 is 18 residues. The CDR3 sequence is CASRRAGAEGFSGNTIYF. The CDR3 DNA sequence: TGTGCCAGTCGGCGTGCAGGGGCCGAAGGATTCTCTGGAAACACCATATATTTT.

At least ten counts were recorded for this clonotype. Its ends do not fully match the called genes, so a read error is possible. The CDR3 sequence is CASSLAGDNEQFF. The CDR3 nucleotides are TGTGCCAGCAGCCTAGCGGGGGACAATGAGCAGTTCTTC. J is TRBJ2-1 and V is TRBV7-6, with TRBD2 matching over 10 bases. CDR3 size: 13 residues. Germline V gene sequence: CDR1 SGHVS, CDR2 FNYEAQ. Filled out from reference TRBV7-6 and TRBJ2-1, the complete variable domain reads GAGVSQSPRYKVTKRGQDVALRCDPISGHVSLYWYRQALGQGPEFLTYFNYEAQQDKSGLPNDRFSAERPEGSISTLTIQRTEQRDSAMYRCASSLAGDNEQFFGPGTRLTVL.

Regarding this clonotype: A much bigger clone sits one base away, suggesting this may be a read error. The J gene is TRBJ2-4, the V gene TRBV12-3 or TRBV12-4; D is undetermined. CDR3 length: 19 amino acids. Trimming cost V 3 bases and J 0 bases, with 21 bases left between them. This CDR3 reads CASSFSLPGKSLAKNIQYF. DNA of the CDR3: TGTGCCAGCAGTTTTTCGTTGCCAGGAAAATCACTAGCCAAAAACATTCAGTACTTC.

About this clonotype itself: One junction end does not reproduce the germline sequence, and a read error may be involved. The chain employs TRBV5-5 and TRBJ2-7; possibly TRBD2 for D (7 bases). The germline CDR1 and CDR2 sequences are SGHKS and YYEKEE (reference sequence). This CDR3 has 14 residues. The CDR3 DNA follows: TGTGCCGGCAGCTTGGGAGGGGGTGCCTACGAGCAGTACTTC. It translates to CAGSLGGGAYEQYF.

This clonotype was seen at least ten times. In DNA form, the CDR3 reads TGTGCCAGCAGTGAAGCCCCCACAGCCGAGGGCTACACCTTC. It translates to CASSEAPTAEGYTF. This chain joins TRBV2 and TRBJ1-2; D not certain. The germline CDR1 and CDR2 sequences are SNHLY and FYNNEI. The V end lost 0 bases, the J end lost 8 bases, and 13 bases lay between the germline ends. The CDR3 consists of 14 residues.

This clonotype was detected only a few times. The chain couples TRBV11-2 to TRBJ1-5, with a tentative D call TRBD1 (5 bases). The CDR3 contains 15 residues. Trimming stripped 0 bases from V and 6 bases from J, with 12 bases between. Germline CDR1 SGHAT, CDR2 FQNNGV. Here the CDR3 reads CASSLDVRVGQPQHF. The DNA for the CDR3 is TGTGCCAGCAGCTTAGATGTCAGGGTGGGTCAGCCCCAGCATTTT.